This T cell receptor (beta chain) was sequenced in a study of yellow fever vaccine responses in identical twins. Comment on this clonotype: The antigen is not known.

The CDR3 sequence is 11 residues long. Germline loops: CDR1 SGHNT, CDR2 YENEEA. The V end lost 4 bases, the J end lost 9 bases, and 7 bases lay between the germline ends. Via MiXCR, TCRdb re-called the RT-PCR reads, giving one row per CDR3 protein. The sample includes fewer than 9,500 distinct CDR3 sequences, approximately 88% of them seen just once. Overall study results and limits: Twins reportedly showed a vaccine T cell response that seemed partly convergent and partly personalized.

The chain joins TRBV11-3 to TRBJ2-1; D ambiguous. The sample in question was T cells from blood (PBMCs), unsorted or a sorted subset (not recorded which), obtained before or after yellow fever vaccination (not recorded which). The clonotype comes from a woman aged 18-30 years who received the yellow fever vaccine. DNA of the CDR3: TGTGCCAGCAGCTATCCGGGTGAGCAGTTCTTC. Protein product: CASSYPGEQFF.